Here is one TCR beta chain with its context. Its antigen is undetermined. Expressed TCRB transcripts were sequenced because the entire RNA isolate underwent reverse transcription. Clones were sequenced by immunoSEQ multiplex PCR, and TCRdb holds only the in-frame ones, with some missing. The sample holds 130,000 or so clones, over 8% seen once. With 11 bases removed from V and 4 bases from J, the gap between germline ends came to 15 bases. The CDR3 totals 12 residues. CDR1 is SGHTA, CDR2 FQGNSA, per germline. This specimen belongs to a study of beta chain features in type 1 diabetes. Study-level information: The study examined about 110,000,000 sorted cells across all samples.

Study conclusions and caveats: Patients with type 1 diabetes carried fewer insertions and had more deletions at their VDJ junctions. Within each of all four CD4+ subsets, Type 1 diabetes patients had TCRB CDR3s that were moderately but significantly shorter. Any PCR bias toward short templates would affect both groups alike.

Sequencing input: central memory CD4+ T cells from blood. This TCR came from a woman aged 40 to 50 in good health. The rearrangement joins TRBV7-2 to TRBJ2-7, with D tentatively TRBD2 (5 bases). The chain's CDR3 is CASGVSFYEQYF. The CDR3 nucleotides read TGTGCCTCCGGGGTGAGTTTTTACGAGCAGTACTTC. Full variable domain (outside the CDR3, taken from reference TRBV7-2 and TRBJ2-7): GAGVSQSPSNKVTEKGKDVELRCDPISGHTALYWYRQSLGQGLEFLIYFQGNSAPDKSGLPSDRFSAERTGGSVSTLTIQRTQQEDSAVYLCASGVSFYEQYFGPGTRLTVT.